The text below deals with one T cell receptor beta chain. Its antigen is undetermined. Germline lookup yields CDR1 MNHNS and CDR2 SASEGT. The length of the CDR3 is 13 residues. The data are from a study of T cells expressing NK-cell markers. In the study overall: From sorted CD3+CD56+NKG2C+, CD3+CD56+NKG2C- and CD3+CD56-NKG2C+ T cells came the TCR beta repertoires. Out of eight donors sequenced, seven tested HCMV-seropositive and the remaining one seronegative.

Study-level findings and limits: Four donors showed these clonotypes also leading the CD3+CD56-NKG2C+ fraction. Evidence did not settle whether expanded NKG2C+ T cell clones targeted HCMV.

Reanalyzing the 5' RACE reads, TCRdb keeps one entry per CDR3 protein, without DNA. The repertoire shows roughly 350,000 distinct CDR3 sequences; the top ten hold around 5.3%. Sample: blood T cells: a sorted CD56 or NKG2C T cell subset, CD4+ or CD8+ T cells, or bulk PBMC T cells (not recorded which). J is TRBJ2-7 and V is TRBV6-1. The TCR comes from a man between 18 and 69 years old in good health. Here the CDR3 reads CASSAGNRYEQYF.